Shown below are 5 T cell receptor beta chains from a single sample sequenced in a study of blood T cell repertoires in COVID-19. Profiling relied on immunoSEQ multiplex PCR, and the TCRdb table lists in-frame clones only, not all of them. The sample has fewer than 120,000 clones, approximately 79% seen once. The sample was peripheral blood. These TCRs come from a woman of 80 years or more with active or convalescent COVID-19.

The chain joins TRBV25-1 to TRBJ2-1; 10 bases match TRBD1. CDR3 length: 16 residues. CDR1 is MGHDK, CDR2 SYGVNS, per germline. Germline trimming cut 1 base from V and 8 bases from J; bases unmatched to any gene: 8. CDR3 residues: CASSEFGTGVNYEQFF. Here the CDR3 DNA reads TGTGCCAGCAGTGAATTTGGGACAGGGGTCAACTATGAGCAGTTCTTC.

The chain uses TRBV7-2 and TRBJ2-2; 7 positions match TRBD1. In germline, CDR1 is SGHTA, CDR2 FQGNSA. The CDR3 length is 15 residues. The V gene end was trimmed by 7 bases and the J gene end by 4 bases; junction bases not matched to a gene: 9. CDR3 coding DNA: TGTGCCAGCACCCGGCAGGGGGAATTCACCGGGGAGCTGTTTTTT. The encoded protein is CASTRQGEFTGELFF.

V and J are TRBV5-4 and TRBJ2-2; TRBD2 agrees at 15 bases. V dropped 4 bases and J dropped 5; count of bases not matched to a gene: 9. CDR3 length: 18 amino acids. Germline V CDR1 and CDR2: SGHNT, YYREEE (reference sequence). The CDR3 loop reads CASSRGLAGGQRTGELFF. The CDR3 DNA sequence: TGTGCCAGCAGCCGTGGACTAGCGGGAGGGCAAAGGACCGGGGAGCTGTTTTTT.

This chain connects TRBV2 to TRBJ1-5, with D perhaps TRBD1 (6 bases). Germline V lookup: CDR1 SNHLY, CDR2 FYNNEI. Between the trimmed V and J ends, which lost 2 bases and 5 bases, there was a span of 10 bases. The CDR3 is 14 amino acids. Here the CDR3 reads CASSENRDDQPQHF. As DNA, the CDR3 is TGTGCCAGCAGTGAAAACAGGGATGATCAGCCCCAGCATTTT.

The V gene is TRBV12-5, the J gene TRBJ1-5, with TRBD1 as a possible D gene (5 bases). Trimming removed 6 bases at V and 5 bases at J, with 11 bases between. Germline V CDR1 and CDR2: LGHNT, FRNRAP. This CDR3 contains 13 residues. CDR3 coding DNA: TGTGCTAGTGGGCGGACATTCGATCAGCCCCAGCATTTT. Its translation: CASGRTFDQPQHF.